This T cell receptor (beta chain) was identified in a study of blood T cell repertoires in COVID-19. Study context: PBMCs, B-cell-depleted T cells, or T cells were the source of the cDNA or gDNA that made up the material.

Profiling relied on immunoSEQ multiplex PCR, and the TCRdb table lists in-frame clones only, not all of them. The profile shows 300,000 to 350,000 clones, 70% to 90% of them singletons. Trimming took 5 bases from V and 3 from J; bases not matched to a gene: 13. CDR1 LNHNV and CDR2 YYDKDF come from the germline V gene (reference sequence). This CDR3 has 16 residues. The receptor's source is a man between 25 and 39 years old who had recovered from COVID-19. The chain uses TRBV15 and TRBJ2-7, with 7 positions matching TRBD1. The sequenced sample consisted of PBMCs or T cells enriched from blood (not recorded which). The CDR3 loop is CATSAQSPGQSYEQYF. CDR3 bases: TGTGCCACCAGCGCCCAGTCCCCGGGACAGAGCTACGAGCAGTACTTC.